The rows below give T cell receptor beta chains drawn from one sample of a study of blood T cells in healthy people across ages. TCRdb redid the calling of the 5' RACE reads with MiXCR, one entry per CDR3 protein. The sample holds just under 750,000 distinct CDR3 sequences, about a fifth seen once. Sequences were obtained from blood. The receptors were gathered from a man aged 65-85 years in good health. Each CDR3 is given with its conserved first and last residue. A D gene is named only where the DNA matches it firmly. Clone size is not always given. Where it is, it says once, few, many or a class for expanded clones.

j_call | clone_size | cdr3_length | v_call | d_call | cdr3_aa | cdr3_nt
TRBJ1-4 | - | 14 | TRBV5-1 | - | CASSLSQVNEKLFF | TGCGCCAGCAGCTTGAGCCAGGTTAACGAAAAACTGTTTTTT
TRBJ2-7 | - | 16 | TRBV12-3/TRBV12-4 | - | CASSSSGLERSYEQYF | TGTGCCAGCAGTTCCTCGGGGTTGGAGCGCTCCTACGAGCAGTACTTC
TRBJ2-1 | - | 14 | TRBV10-3 | TRBD1 | CATGSGTGMNEQFF | TGTGCCACCGGTTCCGGGACAGGGATGAATGAGCAGTTCTTC
TRBJ1-1 | few | 13 | TRBV19 | - | CASSRARNTEAFF | TGTGCCAGTAGCCGAGCCAGGAACACTGAAGCTTTCTTT
TRBJ2-5 | - | 13 | TRBV6-6 | - | CASNDGLQETQYF | TGTGCCAGCAATGACGGACTACAAGAGACCCAGTACTTC
TRBJ2-1 | - | 14 | TRBV7-2 | - | CASSLQIQDNEQFF | TGTGCCAGCAGCTTACAAATACAAGACAATGAGCAGTTCTTC
TRBJ2-2 | - | 15 | TRBV9 | TRBD2 | CASSGGTMNTGELFF | TGTGCCAGCAGCGGGGGGACTATGAACACCGGGGAGCTGTTTTTT
TRBJ1-1 | - | 12 | TRBV29-1 | - | CSVKTGTTEAFF | TGCAGCGTAAAAACAGGGACCACTGAAGCTTTCTTT
TRBJ1-1 | - | 12 | TRBV10-2 | - | CASSGMSTEAFF | TGCGCCAGCAGTGGGATGAGCACTGAAGCTTTCTTT
TRBJ1-2 | - | 15 | TRBV20-1 | - | CSARVYRRDDYGYTF | TGCAGTGCTAGAGTGTATCGTAGGGATGACTATGGCTACACCTTC
TRBJ1-2 | - | 14 | TRBV5-1 | TRBD1 | CASSLMGQGNGYTF | TGCGCCAGCAGCTTGATGGGACAGGGGAATGGCTACACCTTC
TRBJ2-1 | - | 16 | TRBV27 | - | CASSLSFRGGYNEQFF | TGTGCCAGCAGTTTATCGTTCAGGGGGGGCTACAATGAGCAGTTCTTC
TRBJ2-7 | - | 13 | TRBV20-1 | - | CSARRQPPYEQCF | TGCAGTGCTAGAAGGCAGCCCCCCTACGAGCAGTGCTTC
TRBJ2-7 | - | 15 | TRBV11-2 | - | CASSNRGQNSYEQYF | TGTGCCAGCAGCAACCGAGGACAGAATTCCTACGAGCAGTACTTC
TRBJ1-2 | - | 14 | TRBV20-1 | TRBD1 | CSASGGQHNYGYTF | TGCAGTGCTAGCGGGGGACAGCATAACTATGGCTACACCTTC
TRBJ2-3 | - | 14 | TRBV10-1 | TRBD1 | CAISRDRGTDTQYF | TGCGCCATCTCCCGGGACAGGGGGACAGATACGCAGTATTTT
TRBJ1-2 | - | 15 | TRBV5-1 | TRBD1 | CASSIVGQGAGGYTF | TGCGCCAGCAGCATCGTCGGACAGGGTGCTGGTGGCTACACCTTC
TRBJ2-5 | few | 14 | TRBV5-1 | TRBD2 | CASSYTTSAQTQYF | TGCGCCAGCAGCTACACGACTAGCGCTCAGACCCAGTACTTC
TRBJ2-3 | few | 15 | TRBV27 | - | CASSPEGRSRDTQYF | TGTGCCAGCTCCCCGGAGGGGCGTTCGAGGGATACGCAGTATTTT
TRBJ1-1 | few | 13 | TRBV29-1 | - | CSVDAAEHTEAFF | TGCAGCGTTGACGCGGCGGAGCACACTGAAGCTTTCTTT
TRBJ1-2 | - | 11 | TRBV7-9 | - | CASSLGGVKTF | TGTGCCAGCAGCTTAGGGGGAGTGAAAACCTTC
TRBJ2-2 | - | 13 | TRBV29-1 | - | CSVEEGRTGELFF | TGCAGCGTTGAAGAAGGTCGCACCGGGGAGCTGTTTTTT
TRBJ1-1 | - | 15 | TRBV28 | - | CASSLFGQGNTEAFF | TGTGCCAGCAGTTTATTTGGCCAAGGGAACACTGAAGCTTTCTTT
TRBJ1-5 | - | 13 | TRBV7-9 | - | CSSSLIGNQPQHF | TGTTCCAGCAGCTTAATTGGCAATCAGCCCCAGCATTTT